This T cell receptor (beta chain) is from a study of blood T cells in healthy people across ages. The authors ran a second PCR of about 7 to 11 cycles using a sample-barcoded 5' primer and a J-beta primer mix. TCRdb reprocessed the 5' RACE reads with MiXCR, giving one entry per CDR3 protein. The table records some 1 million distinct CDR3 sequences, 35% to 55% of them present only once. Study findings and constraints: Possibly confounding the expanded clonotype changes was the fact that donor CMV status was unknown.

This clonotype was seen ten or more times. Its cognate antigen is unknown. Sequencing was carried out using blood. The TCR was taken from a woman aged 60-70 years in good health.

CDR3 DNA sequence: TGCGCCAGCAGCCAAGTAATATCCTCACCCCTCCACTTT. This codes for CASSQVISSPLHF. The rearrangement uses TRBV4-1 and TRBJ1-6; no definite D call. The CDR3 runs 13 residues. Trimming shortened V by 1 base and J by 10 bases, and 8 bases separated the two germline ends. Germline assignment: CDR1 MGHRA and CDR2 YSYEKL.